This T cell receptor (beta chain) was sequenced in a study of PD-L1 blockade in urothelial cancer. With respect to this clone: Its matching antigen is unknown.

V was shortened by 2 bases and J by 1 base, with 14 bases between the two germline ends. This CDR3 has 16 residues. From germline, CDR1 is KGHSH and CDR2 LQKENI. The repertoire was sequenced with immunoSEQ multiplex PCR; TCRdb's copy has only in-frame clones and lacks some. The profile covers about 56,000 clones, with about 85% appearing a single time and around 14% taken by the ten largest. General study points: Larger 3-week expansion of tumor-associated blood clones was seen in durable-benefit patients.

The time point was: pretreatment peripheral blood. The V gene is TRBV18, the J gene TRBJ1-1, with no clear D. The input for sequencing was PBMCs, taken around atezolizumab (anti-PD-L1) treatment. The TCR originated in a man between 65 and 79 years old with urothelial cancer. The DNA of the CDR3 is TGTGCCAGCTCACCATGGAGCGTCAGAACGAACACTGAAGCTTTCTTT. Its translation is CASSPWSVRTNTEAFF.